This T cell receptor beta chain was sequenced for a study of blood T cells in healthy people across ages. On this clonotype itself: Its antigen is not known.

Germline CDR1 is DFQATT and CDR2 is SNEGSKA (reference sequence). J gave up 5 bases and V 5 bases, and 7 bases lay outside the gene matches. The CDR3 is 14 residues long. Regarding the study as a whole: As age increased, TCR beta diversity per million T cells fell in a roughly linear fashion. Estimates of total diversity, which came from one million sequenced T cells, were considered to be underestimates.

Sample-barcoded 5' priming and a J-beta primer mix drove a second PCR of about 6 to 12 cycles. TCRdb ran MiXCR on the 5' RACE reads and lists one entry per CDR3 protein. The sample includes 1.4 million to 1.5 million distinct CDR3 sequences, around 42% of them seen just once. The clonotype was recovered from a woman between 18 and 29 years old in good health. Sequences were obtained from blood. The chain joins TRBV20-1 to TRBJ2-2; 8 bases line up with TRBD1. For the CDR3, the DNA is TGCAGTGCTGCGGGGACAGGCGCGACCGGGGAGCTGTTTTTT. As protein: CSAAGTGATGELFF.